What follows is one TCR beta chain and its context. Its matching antigen is unknown. This record belongs to a study of cytomegalovirus exposure and HLA in healthy donors. Study-wide results and caveats: Looking again later, the authors saw that most CMV-associated TCR beta chains seemed HLA-restricted. A later analysis revealed that TCR association rates differed between HLA loci, peaking at DRB1 and bottoming out at HLA-C.

Amplification used 60 Vbeta primers and 13 Jbeta primers. Libraries were prepared by immunoSEQ multiplex PCR; TCRdb keeps only in-frame clonotypes and omits some of them. The top ten clones hold 3.1% of a sample with about 140,000 clones, about 76% of them seen once. V dropped 2 bases and J dropped 7 bases, with 11 bases sitting between them. Germline CDR1 SQVTM, CDR2 ANQGSEA. CDR3 length: 12 residues. This chain links TRBV29-1 with TRBJ1-2; D unresolved. This clonotype was sampled from a female donor in good health and CMV-seronegative. Sample: PBMCs. Here the CDR3 DNA reads TGCAGCGTTGAACCATCTAGACGTGGCTACACCTTC. Translated, it gives CSVEPSRRGYTF.